The 17 T cell receptor beta chains below were found in one sample sequenced in a study of shared clonotypes between healthy human individuals. Sequencing used immunoSEQ multiplex PCR; TCRdb keeps in-frame clones, though not all of them. The sample consists of about 1 million clones, about 77% of them appearing once. Sequencing was done on a sample of memory CD4+ T cells sorted from blood. Subset: CD45RA-negative fraction. These receptors were obtained from a man younger than 35 in good health.

The chain combines TRBV19 with TRBJ1-5; unclear D gene. The V gene lost 5 bases and the J gene lost 0 bases, with 11 bases spanning the gap. The CDR3 covers 15 residues. Germline CDR1 LNHDA, CDR2 SQIVND (reference sequence). Here the CDR3 DNA reads TGTGCCAGTAGTGTCAGGCAGGATAGCAATCAGCCCCAGCATTTT. It codes for CASSVRQDSNQPQHF.

The chain joins TRBV28 to TRBJ1-2, with 8 bases matching TRBD1. Germline V CDR1 and CDR2: MDHEN, SYDVKM. CDR3 length equals 14 residues. Unmatched junction bases numbered 10, after V lost 6 bases and J lost 7 bases. The CDR3, as DNA: TGTGCCAGCAGCCGTAGGACAGGGTCTAGTGGCTACACCTTC. Amino acids: CASSRRTGSSGYTF.

The V call is TRBV10-1, the J call TRBJ2-1; D might be TRBD1 or TRBD2, each matching 5 bases. V was shortened by 2 bases and J by 15 bases, with 17 bases between the two germline ends. The CDR3 covers 13 residues. Germline lookup yields CDR1 WNHNN and CDR2 SYGVQD (reference sequence). CDR3 in DNA: TGCGCCAGCAGTGAGACCGGGACCACCGTCCCGTTCTTC. Amino acid sequence: CASSETGTTVPFF.

The rearrangement links TRBV25-1 to TRBJ2-3; D is unclear. Trimming removed 4 bases at V and 4 bases at J, with 9 bases between. Germline V gene data show CDR1 as MGHDK and CDR2 as SYGVNS. The CDR3 has 13 amino acids. CDR3 in DNA: TGTGCCAGCAGTGTTCAGCTCGCAGATACGCAGTATTTT. Its translation is CASSVQLADTQYF.

On this clone itself: The same CDR3 can be traced to other DNA sequences in this sample. This chain uses TRBV7-2 with TRBJ2-2, with 7 bases matching TRBD2. This CDR3 contains 14 residues. Germline CDR1 and CDR2: SGHTA and FQGNSA. After removal of 5 bases from V and 2 bases from J, the junction contained 2 bases not matched to a gene. As DNA, the CDR3 is TGTGCCAGCAGCCCGGGACTAAACACCGGGGAGCTGTTTTTT. Protein: CASSPGLNTGELFF.

The chain links TRBV28 to TRBJ2-6; 7 nucleotides agree with TRBD1. The trim removed 5 bases at V and 0 bases at J, leaving 13 bases unmatched. The germline gives CDR1 MDHEN, CDR2 SYDVKM. The CDR3 sequence is 19 residues long. The CDR3 DNA is TGTGCCAGCAGTGGGGGCCTAGGGGGACAGAACTCTGGGGCCAACGTCCTGACTTTC. Its protein product is CASSGGLGGQNSGANVLTF.

The CDR3 DNA follows: TGTGCCAGCAGCTTACAGTTCGGGGGGGCCAGTGAGCAGTTCTTC. As protein: CASSLQFGGASEQFF. The chain employs TRBV7-3 and TRBJ2-1, with 8 bases lining up with TRBD2. With 2 bases clipped from V and 9 bases from J, the junction kept 9 bases outside the gene matches. There are 15 residues in the CDR3. Germline loops: CDR1 SGHTA, CDR2 FQGTGA.

This clone was seen only once. The chain joins TRBV7-3 to TRBJ1-2; D gene unclear. Germline values: CDR1 SGHTA, CDR2 FQGTGA. Trimming stripped 4 bases from V and 8 bases from J, with 14 bases between. The CDR3 contains 13 residues. CDR3 DNA sequence: TGTGCCAGCAGCTCCTTTCTGGGCGGCGGCTACACCTTC. It yields the protein CASSSFLGGGYTF. Looking up the rest from reference TRBV7-3 and TRBJ1-2 gives the full variable domain: GAGVSQTPSNKVTEKGKYVELRCDPISGHTALYWYRQSLGQGPEFLIYFQGTGAADDSGLPNDRFFAVRPEGSVSTLKIQRTERGDSAVYLCASSSFLGGGYTFGSGTRLTVV.

This clone came up once. V and J are TRBV6-1 and TRBJ2-4, with a weak D call TRBD2 (5 bases). The CDR3 is 14 amino acids. The V end was cut by 1 base, the J end by 7 bases, with 11 bases between. Germline CDR1 reads MNHNS; CDR2 reads SASEGT. The CDR3 here is CASSEVGSRNIQYF. The CDR3 DNA sequence: TGTGCCAGCAGTGAAGTAGGGAGCAGGAACATTCAGTACTTC.

The chain employs TRBV7-2 and TRBJ2-3; 10 bases align to TRBD2. Germline values: CDR1 SGHTA, CDR2 FQGNSA. This CDR3 region has 16 residues. After removal of 10 bases from V and 1 base from J, the junction contained 11 bases not matched to a gene. The CDR3 region has the DNA TGTGCCACCGGGGCTGGCGGGACTAGCGGCACAGATACGCAGTATTTT. It codes for CATGAGGTSGTDTQYF.

The chain uses TRBV6-1 and TRBJ1-1, with TRBD1 identical over 7 bases. Germline lookup yields CDR1 MNHNS and CDR2 SASEGT. Unmatched junction bases numbered 5, after V lost 3 bases and J lost 4 bases. The CDR3 length is 14 residues. The chain's CDR3 is CASSETGLLTEAFF. The CDR3 coding sequence is TGTGCCAGCAGTGAGACAGGGCTTCTCACTGAAGCTTTCTTT.

This clone came up a few times. The chain recombines TRBV10-3 with TRBJ2-7; 8 nucleotides agree with TRBD2. Trimming took 6 bases from V and 5 from J; bases not matched to a gene: 21. CDR1 is ENHRY and CDR2 is SYGVKD in the germline V gene. The CDR3 is 18 amino acids. This CDR3 is CAIRVGPIGGGSGNEQYF. CDR3 DNA sequence: TGTGCCATCAGAGTAGGACCAATTGGGGGGGGTAGCGGGAACGAGCAGTACTTC.

The table lists this clone with a few counts. V usage is TRBV7-2 and J usage is TRBJ1-6; no clear D. There are 11 residues in the CDR3. Trimming removed 2 bases from V and 7 bases from J, with 0 bases in between. In germline, CDR1 is SGHTA, CDR2 FQGNSA. DNA for the CDR3: TGTGCCAGCAGCTTAAATTCACCCCTCCACTTT. Translating gives CASSLNSPLHF.

This clone is a singleton in its sample. The chain uses TRBV27 and TRBJ1-2; a possible D gene is TRBD1 (5 bases). The germline V gene has CDR1 MNHEY and CDR2 SMNVEV (reference sequence). V gave up 4 bases and J gave up 8 bases, with 17 bases separating them. This CDR3 comprises 14 residues. The CDR3 protein is CASSSTGAGRGYTF. The DNA for the CDR3 is TGTGCCAGCAGTTCAACCGGGGCCGGGCGAGGCTACACCTTC.

The gene calls are TRBV4-1 and TRBJ2-3, with TRBD2 matching 8 bases. Germline V CDR1 and CDR2: MGHRA, YSYEKL. V trimming: 0 bases; J trimming: 0 bases; junction bases outside the gene matches: 5. The CDR3 length is 17 residues. The CDR3 sequence: CASSQDQTSGSTDTQYF. In nucleotides, the CDR3 is TGCGCCAGCAGCCAAGATCAAACTAGCGGAAGCACAGATACGCAGTATTTT.

The chain uses TRBV29-1 and TRBJ1-1; D perhaps matches TRBD1 (5 bases). CDR3 length equals 11 residues. Germline V CDR1 and CDR2: SQVTM, ANQGSEA. V gave up 8 bases and J gave up 4 bases, with 11 bases separating them. CDR3 nucleotides: TGCAGCTGGGGGGAGGGCACTGAAGCTTTCTTT. Its translation: CSWGEGTEAFF.

This chain links TRBV11-2 with TRBJ2-7, with 11 positions matching TRBD1. The germline CDR1 and CDR2 sequences are SGHAT and FQNNGV. Trimming cost V 5 bases and J 3 bases; bases outside gene matches: 6. CDR3 length equals 15 residues. CDR3 nucleotides: TGTGCCAGCAGCCCCGGACAGGGGGCTCACTACGAGCAGTACTTC. This translates into CASSPGQGAHYEQYF. Filled out from reference TRBV11-2 and TRBJ2-7, the complete variable domain reads EAGVAQSPRYKIIEKRQSVAFWCNPISGHATLYWYQQILGQGPKLLIQFQNNGVVDDSQLPKDRFSAERLKGVDSTLKIQPAKLEDSAVYLCASSPGQGAHYEQYFGPGTRLTVT.